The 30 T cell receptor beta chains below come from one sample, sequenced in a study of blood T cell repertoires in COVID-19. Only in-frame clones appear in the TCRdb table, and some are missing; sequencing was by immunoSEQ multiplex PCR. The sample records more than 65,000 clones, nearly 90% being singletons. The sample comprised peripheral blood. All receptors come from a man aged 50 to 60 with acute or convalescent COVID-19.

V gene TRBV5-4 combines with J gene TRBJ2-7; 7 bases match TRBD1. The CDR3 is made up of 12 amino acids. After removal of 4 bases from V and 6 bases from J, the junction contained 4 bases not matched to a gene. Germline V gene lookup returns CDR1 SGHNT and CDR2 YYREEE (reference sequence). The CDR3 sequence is CASSMTGIEQYF. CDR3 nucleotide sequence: TGTGCCAGCAGCATGACAGGGATCGAGCAGTACTTC.

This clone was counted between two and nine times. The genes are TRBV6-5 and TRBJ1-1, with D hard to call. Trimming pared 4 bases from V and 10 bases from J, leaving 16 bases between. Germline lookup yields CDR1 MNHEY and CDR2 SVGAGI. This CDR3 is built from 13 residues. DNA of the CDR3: TGTGCCAGCAGTTCGGGATTTGGTCGTGCAGCTTTCTTT. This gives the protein CASSSGFGRAAFF.

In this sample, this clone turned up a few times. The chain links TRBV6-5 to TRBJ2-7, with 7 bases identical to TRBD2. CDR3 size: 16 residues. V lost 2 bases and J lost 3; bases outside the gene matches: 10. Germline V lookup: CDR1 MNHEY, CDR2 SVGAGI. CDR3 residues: CASSYLPLASGYEQYF. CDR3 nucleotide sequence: TGTGCCAGCAGTTACCTACCCTTGGCTAGCGGCTACGAGCAGTACTTC.

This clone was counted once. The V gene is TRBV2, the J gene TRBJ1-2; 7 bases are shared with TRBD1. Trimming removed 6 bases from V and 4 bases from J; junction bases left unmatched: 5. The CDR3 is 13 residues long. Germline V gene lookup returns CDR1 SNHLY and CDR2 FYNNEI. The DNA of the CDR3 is TGTGCCAGCAGCAGGGGGGAGCCCTATGGCTACACCTTC. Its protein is CASSRGEPYGYTF.

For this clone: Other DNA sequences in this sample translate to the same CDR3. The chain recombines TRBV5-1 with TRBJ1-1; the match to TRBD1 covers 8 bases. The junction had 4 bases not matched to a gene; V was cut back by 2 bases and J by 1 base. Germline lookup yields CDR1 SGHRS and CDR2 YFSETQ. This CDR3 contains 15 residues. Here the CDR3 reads CASSFGTGENTEAFF. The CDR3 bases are TGCGCCAGCAGCTTCGGGACAGGAGAGAACACTGAAGCTTTCTTT.

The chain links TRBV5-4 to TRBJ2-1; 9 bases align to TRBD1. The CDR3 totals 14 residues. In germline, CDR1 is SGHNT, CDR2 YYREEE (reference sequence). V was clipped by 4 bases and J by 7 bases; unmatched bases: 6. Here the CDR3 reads CASSPDRGRNEQFF. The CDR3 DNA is TGTGCCAGCAGCCCGGACAGGGGAAGGAATGAGCAGTTCTTC.

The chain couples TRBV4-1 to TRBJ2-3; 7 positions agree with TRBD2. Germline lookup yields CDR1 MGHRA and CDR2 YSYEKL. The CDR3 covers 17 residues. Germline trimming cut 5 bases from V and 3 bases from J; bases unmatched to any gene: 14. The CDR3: CASSFDTGRGTTDTQYF. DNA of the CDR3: TGCGCCAGCAGCTTCGACACTGGGCGGGGGACGACAGATACGCAGTATTTT.

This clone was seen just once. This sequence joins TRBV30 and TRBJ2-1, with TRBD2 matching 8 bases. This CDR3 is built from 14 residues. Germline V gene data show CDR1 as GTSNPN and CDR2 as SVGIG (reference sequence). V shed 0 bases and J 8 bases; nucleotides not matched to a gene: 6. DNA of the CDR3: TGTGCCTGGAGTGTACGGGGGGGGTATTATGAGCAGTTCTTC. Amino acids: CAWSVRGGYYEQFF. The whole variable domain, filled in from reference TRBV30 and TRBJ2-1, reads SQTIHQWPATLVQPVGSPLSLECTVEGTSNPNLYWYRQAAGRGLQLLFYSVGIGQISSEVPQNLSASRPQDRQFILSSKKLLLSDSGFYLCAWSVRGGYYEQFFGPGTRLTVL.

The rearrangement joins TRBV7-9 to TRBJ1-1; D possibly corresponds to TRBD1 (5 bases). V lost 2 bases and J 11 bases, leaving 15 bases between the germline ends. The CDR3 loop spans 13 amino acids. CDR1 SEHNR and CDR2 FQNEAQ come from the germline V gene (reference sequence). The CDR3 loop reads CASSLWGQGGAFF. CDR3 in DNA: TGTGCCAGCAGCTTATGGGGCCAGGGTGGGGCTTTCTTT.

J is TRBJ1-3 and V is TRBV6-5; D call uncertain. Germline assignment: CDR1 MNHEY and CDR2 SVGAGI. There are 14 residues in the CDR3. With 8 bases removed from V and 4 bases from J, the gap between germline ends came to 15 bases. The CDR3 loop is CASLFSPAGNTIYF. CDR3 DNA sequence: TGTGCCAGCCTATTTTCCCCTGCAGGAAACACCATATATTTT.

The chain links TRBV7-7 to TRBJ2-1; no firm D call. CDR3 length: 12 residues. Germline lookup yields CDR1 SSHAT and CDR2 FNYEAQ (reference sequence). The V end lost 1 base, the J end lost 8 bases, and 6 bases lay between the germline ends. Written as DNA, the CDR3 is TGTGCCAGCAGCTTAGAGGCGGATGAGCAGTTCTTC. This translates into CASSLEADEQFF.

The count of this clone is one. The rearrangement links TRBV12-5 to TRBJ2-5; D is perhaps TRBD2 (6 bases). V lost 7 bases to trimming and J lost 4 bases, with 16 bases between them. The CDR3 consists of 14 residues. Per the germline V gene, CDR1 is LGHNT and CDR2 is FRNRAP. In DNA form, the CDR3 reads TGTGCTAGTGCCACCACTAGCCCCCCAGAGACCCAGTACTTC. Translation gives CASATTSPPETQYF.

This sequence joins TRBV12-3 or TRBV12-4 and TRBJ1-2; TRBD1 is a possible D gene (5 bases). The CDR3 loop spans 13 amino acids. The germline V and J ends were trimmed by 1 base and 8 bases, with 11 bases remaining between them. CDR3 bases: TGTGCCAGCAGTTTAGGGGCAGGGTGGGGCTACACCTTC. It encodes CASSLGAGWGYTF.

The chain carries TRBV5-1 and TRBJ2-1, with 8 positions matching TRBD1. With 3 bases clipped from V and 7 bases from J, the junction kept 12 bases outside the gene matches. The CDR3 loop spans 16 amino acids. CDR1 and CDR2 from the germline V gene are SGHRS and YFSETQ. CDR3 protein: CASSWTQGAVGNEQFF. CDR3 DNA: TGCGCCAGCAGCTGGACTCAGGGGGCCGTGGGGAATGAGCAGTTCTTC. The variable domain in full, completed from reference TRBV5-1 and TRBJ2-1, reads KAGVTQTPRYLIKTRGQQVTLSCSPISGHRSVSWYQQTPGQGLQFLFEYFSETQRNKGNFPGRFSGRQFSNSRSEMNVSTLELGDSALYLCASSWTQGAVGNEQFFGPGTRLTVL.

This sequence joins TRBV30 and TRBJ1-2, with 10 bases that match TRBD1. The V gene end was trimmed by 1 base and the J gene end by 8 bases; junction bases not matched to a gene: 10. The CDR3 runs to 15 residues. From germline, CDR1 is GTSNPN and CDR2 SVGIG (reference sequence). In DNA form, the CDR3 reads TGTGCCTGGAGTGAACCCGGGACAGGGGAGTCGGGCTACACCTTC. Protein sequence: CAWSEPGTGESGYTF.

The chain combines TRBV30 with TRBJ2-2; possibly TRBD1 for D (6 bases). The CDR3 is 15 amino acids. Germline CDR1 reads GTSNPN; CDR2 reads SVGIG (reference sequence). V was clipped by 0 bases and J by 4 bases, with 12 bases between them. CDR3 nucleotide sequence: TGTGCCTGGAGTGTAACAGGGTCGGCCACCGGGGAGCTGTTTTTT. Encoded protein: CAWSVTGSATGELFF.

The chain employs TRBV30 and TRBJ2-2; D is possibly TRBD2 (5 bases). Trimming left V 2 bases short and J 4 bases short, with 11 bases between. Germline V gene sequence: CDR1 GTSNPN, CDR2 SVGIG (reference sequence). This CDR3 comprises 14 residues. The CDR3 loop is CAWSFKGSTGELFF. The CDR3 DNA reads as TGTGCCTGGAGTTTTAAAGGGAGCACCGGGGAGCTGTTTTTT.

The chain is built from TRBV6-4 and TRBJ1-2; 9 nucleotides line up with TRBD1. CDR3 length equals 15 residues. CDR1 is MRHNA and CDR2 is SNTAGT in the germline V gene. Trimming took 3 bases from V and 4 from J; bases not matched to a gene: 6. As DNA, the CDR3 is TGTGCCAGCAGTGAAACGGGACAGGGAATCTATGGCTACACCTTC. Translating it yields CASSETGQGIYGYTF.

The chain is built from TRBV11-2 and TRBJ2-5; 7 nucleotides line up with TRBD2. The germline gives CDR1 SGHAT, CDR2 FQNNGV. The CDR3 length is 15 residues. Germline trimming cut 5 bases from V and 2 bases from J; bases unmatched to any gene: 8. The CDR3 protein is CASSVYGGRQETQYF. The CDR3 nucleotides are TGTGCCAGCAGCGTATACGGGGGGAGGCAAGAGACCCAGTACTTC. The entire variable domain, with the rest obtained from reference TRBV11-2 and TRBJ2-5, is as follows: EAGVAQSPRYKIIEKRQSVAFWCNPISGHATLYWYQQILGQGPKLLIQFQNNGVVDDSQLPKDRFSAERLKGVDSTLKIQPAKLEDSAVYLCASSVYGGRQETQYFGPGTRLLVL.

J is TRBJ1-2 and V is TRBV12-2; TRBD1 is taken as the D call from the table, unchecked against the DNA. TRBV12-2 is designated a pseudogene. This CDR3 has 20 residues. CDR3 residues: CASRSTLVGPGVLANYGYTF. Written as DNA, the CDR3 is TGTGCAAGTCGCTCAACCCTGGTCGGGCCAGGGGTCCTAGCTAACTATGGCTACACCTTC.

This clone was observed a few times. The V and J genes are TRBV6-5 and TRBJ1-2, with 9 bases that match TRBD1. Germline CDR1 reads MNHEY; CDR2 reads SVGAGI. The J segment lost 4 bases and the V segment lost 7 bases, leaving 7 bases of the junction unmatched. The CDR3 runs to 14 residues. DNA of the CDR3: TGTGCCAGCAAGATGGACAGGGGAGGCTATGGCTACACCTTC. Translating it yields CASKMDRGGYGYTF.

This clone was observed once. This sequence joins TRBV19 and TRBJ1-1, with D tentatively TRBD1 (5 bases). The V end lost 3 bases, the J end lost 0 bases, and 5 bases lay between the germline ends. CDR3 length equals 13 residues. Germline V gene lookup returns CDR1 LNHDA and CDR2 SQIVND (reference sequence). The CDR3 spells CASSMTVNTEAFF. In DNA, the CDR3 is TGTGCCAGTAGTATGACAGTGAACACTGAAGCTTTCTTT.

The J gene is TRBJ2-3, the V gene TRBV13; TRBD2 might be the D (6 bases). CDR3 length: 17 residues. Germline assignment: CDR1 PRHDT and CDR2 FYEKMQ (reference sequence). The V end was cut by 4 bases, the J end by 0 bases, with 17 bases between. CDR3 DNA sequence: TGTGCCAGCAGCTCCAGAGCGGGTGGAACTAGCACAGATACGCAGTATTTT. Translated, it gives CASSSRAGGTSTDTQYF.

CDR3 amino acids: CASPPRGYEQYV. CDR3 sequence (DNA): TGTGCAAGTCCCCCCCGGGGATACGAGCAGTACGTC. This sequence joins TRBV12-2 and TRBJ2-7; the table's D gene call, TRBD2, was not cross checked with the DNA. TRBV12-2 is designated a pseudogene. This CDR3 has 12 amino acids.

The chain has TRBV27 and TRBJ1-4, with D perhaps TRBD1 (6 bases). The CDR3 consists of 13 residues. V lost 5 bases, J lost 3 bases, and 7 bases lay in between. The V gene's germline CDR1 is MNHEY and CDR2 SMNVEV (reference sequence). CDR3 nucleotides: TGTGCCAGCAGTAGACAGGCTAATGAAAAACTGTTTTTT. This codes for CASSRQANEKLFF.

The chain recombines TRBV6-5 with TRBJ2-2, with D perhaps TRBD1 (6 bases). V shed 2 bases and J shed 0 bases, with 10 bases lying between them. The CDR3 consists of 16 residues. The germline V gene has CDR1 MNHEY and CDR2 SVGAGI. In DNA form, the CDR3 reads TGTGCCAGCAGTTACCGAGGGGGAACGAACACCGGGGAGCTGTTTTTT. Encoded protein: CASSYRGGTNTGELFF.

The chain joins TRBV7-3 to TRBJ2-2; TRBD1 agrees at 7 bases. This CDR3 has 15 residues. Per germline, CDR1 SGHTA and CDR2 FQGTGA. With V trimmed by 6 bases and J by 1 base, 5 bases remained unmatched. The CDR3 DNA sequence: TGTGCCAGCAGACGACAGGGCGGGAACACCGGGGAGCTGTTTTTT. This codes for CASRRQGGNTGELFF.

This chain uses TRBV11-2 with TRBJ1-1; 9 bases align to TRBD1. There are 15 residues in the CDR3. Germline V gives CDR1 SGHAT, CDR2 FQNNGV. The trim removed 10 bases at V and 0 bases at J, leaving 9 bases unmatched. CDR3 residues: CATQPGTGLNTEAFF. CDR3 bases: TGTGCCACCCAACCCGGGACAGGGCTGAACACTGAAGCTTTCTTT.

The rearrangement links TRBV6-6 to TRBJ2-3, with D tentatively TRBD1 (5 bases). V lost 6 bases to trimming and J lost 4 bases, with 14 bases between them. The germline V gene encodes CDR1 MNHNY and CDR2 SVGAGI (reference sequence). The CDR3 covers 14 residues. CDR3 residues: CASSYQGTPDTQYF. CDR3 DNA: TGTGCCAGCAGCTACCAGGGAACCCCAGATACGCAGTATTTT.

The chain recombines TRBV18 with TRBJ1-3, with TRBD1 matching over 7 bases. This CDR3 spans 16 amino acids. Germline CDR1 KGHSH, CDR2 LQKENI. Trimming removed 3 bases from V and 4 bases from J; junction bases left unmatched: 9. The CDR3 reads CASSPVAQGNGNTIYF. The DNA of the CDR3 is TGTGCCAGCTCACCCGTCGCACAGGGGAACGGAAACACCATATATTTT.